Listed below are T cell receptor beta chains from one sample, sequenced in a study of cytotoxic CD8 clonotypes in ibrutinib-treated CLL. Repertoires were generated with immunoSEQ multiplex PCR, while TCRdb's copy carries only in-frame clones and drops some. This table holds around 25,000 clones, 55% to 70% found once. The sample here was PBMCs, taken at disease progression, from a patient treated with ibrutinib. The receptor set was obtained from a human donor with chronic lymphocytic leukemia. Each CDR3 is given with its conserved first and last residue. Fields, in order: clone size, V gene, J gene, D gene, CDR3 protein, CDR3 DNA. The D gene is left open where the match is weak. Size is stated for part of the rows, as once, few or many counts, or as a class when the clone is expanded.

>once|TRBV19|TRBJ2-3|.
CASSTLAVGTDTQYF
TGTGCCAGTAGTACTTTAGCTGTGGGCACAGATACGCAGTATTTT
>.|TRBV6-5|TRBJ1-5|.
CASSLQAYSNQPQHF
TGTGCCAGCAGTCTACAGGCATATAGCAATCAGCCCCAGCATTTT
>.|TRBV4-2|TRBJ1-3|.
CASSQPMGAYGNTIYF
TGTGCCAGCAGCCAACCCATGGGGGCGTACGGAAACACCATATATTTT
>.|TRBV6-6|TRBJ1-1|.
CASSQHRGNTEAFF
TGTGCCAGCAGCCAGCACCGAGGGAACACTGAAGCTTTCTTT
>.|TRBV30|TRBJ1-2|.
CAWSDGIAGGYTF
TGTGCCTGGAGTGACGGGATTGCTGGTGGCTACACCTTC
>.|TRBV19|TRBJ2-5|TRBD1
CASSTPGGRQETQYF
TGTGCCAGTAGTACCCCAGGGGGCCGGCAAGAGACCCAGTACTTC
>.|TRBV9|TRBJ1-5|.
CASSVDGGQPQHF
TGTGCCAGCAGCGTAGATGGCGGTCAGCCCCAGCATTTT
>.|TRBV20-1|TRBJ2-2|.
CSAQQTGELFF
TGCAGTGCTCAGCAAACCGGGGAGCTGTTTTTT
>few|TRBV5-6|TRBJ2-1|.
CASSLYWGDEQFF
TGTGCCAGCAGCTTGTATTGGGGCGATGAGCAGTTCTTC
>.|TRBV6-5|TRBJ2-7|TRBD1
CASSSLGTGVYEQYF
TGTGCCAGCAGTTCCCTGGGGACAGGGGTATACGAGCAGTACTTC
>.|TRBV13|TRBJ2-7|TRBD2
CASSSLAGPTYEQYF
TGTGCCAGCAGCTCACTAGCGGGGCCGACCTACGAGCAGTACTTC
>.|TRBV13|TRBJ2-7|TRBD1
CASSFRDRVEEQYF
TGTGCCAGCAGCTTCCGGGACAGGGTAGAAGAGCAGTACTTC
>.|TRBV5-1|TRBJ1-4|TRBD1
CASSPGQGYEKLFF
TGCGCCAGCAGCCCGGGACAGGGTTATGAAAAACTGTTTTTT
>.|TRBV27|TRBJ1-1|TRBD1
CASSATGAMNTEAFF
TGTGCCAGCAGTGCGACAGGGGCTATGAACACTGAAGCTTTCTTT
>.|TRBV19|TRBJ1-3|TRBD1
CASNRGTGNTIYF
TGTGCCAGTAACAGGGGGACTGGAAACACCATATATTTT
>.|TRBV5-1|TRBJ2-5|TRBD2
CASSFSGGASETQYF
TGCGCCAGCAGCTTCAGCGGGGGGGCCTCAGAGACCCAGTACTTC
>.|TRBV19|TRBJ1-5|.
CALGDGYSNQPQHF
TGTGCCCTGGGGGACGGATATAGCAATCAGCCCCAGCATTTT
>.|TRBV19|TRBJ2-1|.
CASSIGGPEQFF
TGTGCCAGTAGTATAGGGGGACCTGAGCAGTTCTTC
>.|TRBV14|TRBJ2-5|.
CASSQLGSETQYF
TGTGCCAGCAGCCAGCTGGGATCCGAGACCCAGTACTTC
>.|TRBV2|TRBJ2-1|.
CASSAYRVLHNEQFF
TGTGCCAGCAGTGCCTACAGGGTTCTCCACAATGAGCAGTTCTTC
>once|TRBV2|TRBJ2-7|TRBD2
CASSGLARDEQYF
TGTGCCAGCAGTGGACTAGCGAGGGACGAGCAGTACTTC
>.|TRBV12-5|TRBJ2-7|.
CASGLPGAAYEQYF
TGTGCTAGTGGTTTGCCAGGGGCGGCTTACGAGCAGTACTTC